These 8 T cell receptor beta chains were sequenced from one sample in a study of CD8+CD57+ T cells in acquired aplastic anemia (dated by TCRdb to 2017 to 2018). Patients chosen for sequencing had shown expansion of CD8+CD57+ cells by flow cytometry. TCRdb lists the instrument as Illumina HiSeq 2000. Genomic DNA served as template for TCR beta VDJ combination and CDR3 sequence profiling. TCRdb redid the processing of the public reads, applying fastp at Q25 and MiXCR, and retained in-frame beta chains. For every CDR3 protein sequence, its rows merge into one entry that carries the most common genes and DNA. The table for this sample lists hundreds of thousands of distinct CDR3 sequences; roughly 53% of them were counted only once. Jointly, the top ten make up 1.3% of the sample. Material for sequencing was sorted CD4+, CD8+, or CD8+CD57+ T cells (not recorded which) from PBMCs. The origin of the receptors is a human donor with aplastic anemia.

The V call is TRBV12-3 or TRBV12-4, the J call TRBJ2-1; 9 nucleotides line up with TRBD2. The CDR3 has 12 amino acids. With 7 bases clipped from V and 14 bases from J, the junction kept 9 bases outside the gene matches. The CDR3 here is CASTPAGGLKFF. The DNA for the CDR3 is TGTGCCAGCACCCCGGCGGGGGGGCTAAAGTTCTTC.

The chain joins TRBV9 to TRBJ2-2; 8 bases align to TRBD2. Trimming removed 3 bases from V and 7 bases from J; junction bases left unmatched: 5. The CDR3 has 14 residues. Germline CDR1 reads SGDLS; CDR2 reads YYNGEE. Here the CDR3 reads CASSATGTSGELFF. CDR3 bases: TGTGCCAGCAGCGCTACCGGGACTAGCGGGGAGCTGTTTTTT. Filled out from reference TRBV9 and TRBJ2-2, the complete variable domain reads DSGVTQTPKHLITATGQRVTLRCSPRSGDLSVYWYQQSLDQGLQFLIQYYNGEERAKGNILERFSAQQFPDLHSELNLSSLELGDSALYFCASSATGTSGELFFGEGSRLTVL.

This clonotype was detected ten times or more. V and J are TRBV6-6 and TRBJ2-3, with 7 bases matching TRBD2. Germline V CDR1 and CDR2: MNHNY, SVGAGI (reference sequence). The V segment lost 5 bases and the J segment 4 bases; nucleotides outside the gene matches: 12. The CDR3 has 16 amino acids. CDR3 coding DNA: TGTGCCAGCAGTGCCGACCGGAGCGGGATCGCAGATACGCAGTATTTT. This sequence encodes CASSADRSGIADTQYF.

This clonotype was detected only once. V and J are TRBV11-1 and TRBJ2-2; 8 bases match TRBD1. The CDR3 loop spans 17 amino acids. With V trimmed by 5 bases and J by 4 bases, 12 bases remained unmatched. Germline loops: CDR1 SGHAT, CDR2 FQDESV (reference sequence). The CDR3: CASSLIKGQAATGELFF. Here the CDR3 DNA reads TGTGCCAGCAGCCTAATCAAGGGACAGGCGGCCACCGGGGAGCTGTTTTTT.

V is TRBV25-1 and J is TRBJ2-1, with 11 bases lining up with TRBD2. Germline CDR1 and CDR2: MGHDK and SYGVNS. Losses at the gene ends were 4 bases for V and 3 bases for J; bases not matched to a gene: 5. The CDR3 contains 16 residues. The CDR3: CASSGRTSGHYNEQFF. CDR3 bases: TGTGCCAGCAGTGGCCGGACTAGCGGGCACTACAATGAGCAGTTCTTC.

This clonotype has ten or more counts. This sequence joins TRBV2 and TRBJ1-6; tentatively, D is TRBD1 (6 bases). Looked up from germline, CDR1 is SNHLY and CDR2 is FYNNEI. The V and J ends lost 8 bases and 7 bases respectively, with 18 bases between them. This CDR3 contains 15 residues. In DNA, the CDR3 is TGTGCCAGCTGCTTAAACAGGGCGAGCAATTCACCCCTCCACTTT. Its translation is CASCLNRASNSPLHF.

This chain connects TRBV10-2 to TRBJ2-7; 12 nucleotides match TRBD2. V shed 2 bases and J 4 bases; nucleotides not matched to a gene: 9. Germline V gene lookup returns CDR1 WSHSY and CDR2 SAAADI. The CDR3 covers 17 residues. CDR3 amino acids: CASSESLAGGPKYEQYF. The CDR3 DNA is TGCGCCAGCAGTGAGAGTCTAGCGGGAGGGCCTAAGTACGAGCAGTACTTC.

The V gene is TRBV7-2, the J gene TRBJ2-7; TRBD1 agrees at 12 bases. Trimming removed 5 bases from V and 0 bases from J; junction bases left unmatched: 17. The germline gives CDR1 SGHTA, CDR2 FQGNSA. The CDR3 is 20 residues long. Here the CDR3 DNA reads TGTGCCAGCAGCCCGGGACAGGGGGCTTCAGTCGTTTTTCCCTCCTACGAGCAGTACTTC. Its protein product is CASSPGQGASVVFPSYEQYF.